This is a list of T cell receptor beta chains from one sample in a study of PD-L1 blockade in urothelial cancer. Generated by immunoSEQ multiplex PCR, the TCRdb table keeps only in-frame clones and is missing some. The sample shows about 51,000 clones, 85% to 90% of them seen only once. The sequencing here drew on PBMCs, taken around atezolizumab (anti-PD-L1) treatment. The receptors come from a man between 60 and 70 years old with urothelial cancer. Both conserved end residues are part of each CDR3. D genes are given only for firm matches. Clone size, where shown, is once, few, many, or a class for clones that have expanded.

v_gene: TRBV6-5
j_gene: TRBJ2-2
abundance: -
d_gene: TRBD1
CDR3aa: CASSQGAGELFF
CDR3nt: TGTGCCAGCAGCCAGGGGGCCGGGGAGCTGTTTTTT

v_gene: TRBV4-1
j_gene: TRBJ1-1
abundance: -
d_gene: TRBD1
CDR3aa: CASSQGDSHEAFF
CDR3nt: TGCGCCAGCAGCCAAGGGGACAGCCATGAAGCTTTCTTT

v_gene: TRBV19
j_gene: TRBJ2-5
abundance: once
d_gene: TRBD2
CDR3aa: CASSLGTSPETQYF
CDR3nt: TGTGCCAGCTCACTCGGGACTAGCCCGGAGACCCAGTACTTC

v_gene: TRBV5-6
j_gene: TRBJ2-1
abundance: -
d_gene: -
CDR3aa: CASSLARGHRTQFF
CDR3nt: TGTGCCAGCAGCTTGGCCAGGGGCCACAGGACGCAGTTCTTC

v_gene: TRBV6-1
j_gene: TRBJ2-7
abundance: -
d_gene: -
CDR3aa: CASSRVNEQYF
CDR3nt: TGTGCCAGCAGCAGGGTCAACGAGCAGTACTTC

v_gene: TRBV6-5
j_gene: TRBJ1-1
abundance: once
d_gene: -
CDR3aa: CASSYSRITEAFF
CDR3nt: TGTGCCAGCAGTTACTCCAGAATTACTGAAGCTTTCTTT

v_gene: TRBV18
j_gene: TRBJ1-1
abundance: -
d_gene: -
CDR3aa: CASSPQAGTEAFF
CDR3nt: TGTGCCAGCTCACCACAGGCAGGCACTGAAGCTTTCTTT

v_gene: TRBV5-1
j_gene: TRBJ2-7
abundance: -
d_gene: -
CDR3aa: CASSLGGQSYEQYF
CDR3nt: TGCGCCAGCAGCTTGGGGGGGCAGTCCTACGAGCAGTACTTC

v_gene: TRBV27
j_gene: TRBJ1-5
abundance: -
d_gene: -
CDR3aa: CASSLGGAQPQHF
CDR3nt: TGTGCCAGCAGTTTGGGGGGGGCGCAGCCCCAGCATTTT

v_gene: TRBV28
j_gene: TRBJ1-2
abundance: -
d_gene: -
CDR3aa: CASSQQGIDYGYTF
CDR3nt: TGTGCCAGCAGCCAACAGGGTATCGACTATGGCTACACCTTC

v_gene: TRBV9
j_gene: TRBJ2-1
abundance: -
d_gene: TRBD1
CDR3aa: CASSAQSGTGRHNEQFF
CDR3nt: TGTGCCAGCAGCGCTCAATCCGGGACAGGGAGACACAATGAGCAGTTCTTC

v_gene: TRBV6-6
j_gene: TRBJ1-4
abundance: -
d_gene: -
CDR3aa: CASSYGAPKGEKLFF
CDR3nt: TGTGCCAGCAGTTACGGGGCACCAAAGGGGGAAAAACTGTTTTTT

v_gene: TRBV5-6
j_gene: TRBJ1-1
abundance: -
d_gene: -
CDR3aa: CASSRGVDMNTEAFF
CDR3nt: TGTGCCAGCAGCCGTGGCGTGGACATGAACACTGAAGCTTTCTTT

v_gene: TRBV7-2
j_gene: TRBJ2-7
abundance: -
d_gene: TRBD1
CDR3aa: CASSLATGNTYEQYF
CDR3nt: TGTGCCAGCAGCTTAGCGACAGGGAACACCTACGAGCAGTACTTC

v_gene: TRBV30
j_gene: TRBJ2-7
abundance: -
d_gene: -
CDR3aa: CAWRRTAYEQYF
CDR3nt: TGTGCCTGGCGTAGGACAGCGTACGAGCAGTACTTC

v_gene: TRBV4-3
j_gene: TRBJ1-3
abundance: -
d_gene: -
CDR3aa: CASSQDLASGSGNTIYF
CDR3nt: TGCGCCAGCAGCCAAGATCTTGCTTCAGGATCAGGAAACACCATATATTTT

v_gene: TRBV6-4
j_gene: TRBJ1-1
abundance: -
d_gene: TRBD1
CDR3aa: CASRQGANLEAFF
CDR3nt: TGTGCCAGCAGACAGGGGGCGAACCTTGAAGCTTTCTTT

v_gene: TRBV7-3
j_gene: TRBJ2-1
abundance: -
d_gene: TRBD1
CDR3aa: CASSLSVDRLNEQFF
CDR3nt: TGTGCCAGCAGCTTAAGCGTGGACAGGCTCAATGAGCAGTTCTTC

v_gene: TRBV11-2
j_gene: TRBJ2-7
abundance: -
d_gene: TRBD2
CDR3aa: CASSPPGLADYEQYF
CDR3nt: TGTGCCAGCAGCCCACCGGGACTAGCGGATTACGAGCAGTACTTC

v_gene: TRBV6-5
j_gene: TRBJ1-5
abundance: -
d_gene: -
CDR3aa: CASSKTGTNQPQHF
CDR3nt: TGTGCCAGCAGCAAAACAGGGACAAATCAGCCCCAGCATTTT

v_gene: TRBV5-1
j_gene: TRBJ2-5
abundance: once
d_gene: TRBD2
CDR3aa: CASSLAPSGGQETQYF
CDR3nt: TGCGCCAGCAGCTTGGCCCCTAGCGGGGGCCAAGAGACCCAGTACTTC

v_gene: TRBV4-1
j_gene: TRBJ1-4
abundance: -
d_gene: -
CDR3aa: CASSQVLGEKLFF
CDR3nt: TGCGCCAGCAGCCAGGTCCTAGGCGAAAAACTGTTTTTT

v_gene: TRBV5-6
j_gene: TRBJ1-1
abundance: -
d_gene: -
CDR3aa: CASSLLSGGSLKAEAFF
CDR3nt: TGTGCCAGCAGCTTGTTGTCCGGGGGAAGTTTAAAGGCTGAAGCTTTCTTT

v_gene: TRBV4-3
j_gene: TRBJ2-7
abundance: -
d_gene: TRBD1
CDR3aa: CASSQDVTGWYEQYF
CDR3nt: TGCGCCAGCAGCCAAGATGTGACAGGGTGGTACGAGCAGTACTTC

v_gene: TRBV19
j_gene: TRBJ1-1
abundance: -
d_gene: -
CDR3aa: CASSRDRERTTEAFF
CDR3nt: TGTGCCAGTAGTAGAGATAGAGAGCGGACCACTGAAGCTTTCTTT

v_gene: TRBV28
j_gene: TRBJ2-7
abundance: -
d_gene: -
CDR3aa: CASSFDSGREQYF
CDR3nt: TGTGCCAGCAGTTTTGATAGCGGTAGGGAGCAGTACTTC

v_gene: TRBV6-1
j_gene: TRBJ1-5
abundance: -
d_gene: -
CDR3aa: CASSLQSYSNQPQHF
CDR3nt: TGTGCCAGCAGTTTGCAGTCGTATAGCAATCAGCCCCAGCATTTT

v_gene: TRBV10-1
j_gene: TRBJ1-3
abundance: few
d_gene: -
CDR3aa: CASSRGPLTSSGNTIYF
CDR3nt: TGCGCCAGCAGCCGCGGGCCGCTTACGAGCTCTGGAAACACCATATATTTT

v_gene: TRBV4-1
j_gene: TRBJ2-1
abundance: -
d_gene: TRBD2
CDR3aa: CASSQNAGGVYNEQFF
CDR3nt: TGCGCCAGCAGCCAAAATGCGGGAGGGGTGTACAATGAGCAGTTCTTC